These 9 T cell receptor beta chains came from one sample sequenced in a study of T cells after somatic rescue of genetic block. Data came from immunoSEQ multiplex PCR; TCRdb stores just in-frame clones and leaves some out. The data show fewer than 150,000 clones, about 89% seen once. Sample: peripheral blood mononuclear cells (PBMCs). The receptors derive from a woman under 30.

The chain links TRBV2 to TRBJ2-7; TRBD2 matches at 7 bases. V trimming: 8 bases; J trimming: 2 bases; junction bases outside the gene matches: 6. Germline CDR1 is SNHLY and CDR2 is FYNNEI. The CDR3 contains 13 residues. The DNA for the CDR3 is TGTGCCAGCGGTATCAGCGGGGCCTACGAGCAGTACTTC. It translates to CASGISGAYEQYF. The entire variable domain, with the rest obtained from reference TRBV2 and TRBJ2-7, is as follows: EPEVTQTPSHQVTQMGQEVILRCVPISNHLYFYWYRQILGQKVEFLVSFYNNEISEKSEIFDDQFSVERPDGSNFTLKIRSTKLEDSAMYFCASGISGAYEQYFGPGTRLTVT.

The rearrangement links TRBV30 to TRBJ2-1, with unresolved D. CDR1 is GTSNPN and CDR2 is SVGIG in the germline V gene (reference sequence). V was shortened by 2 bases and J by 10 bases, with 6 bases between the two germline ends. CDR3 size: 10 residues. In DNA, the CDR3 is TGTGCCTGGAGTCTATCGGAGCAGTTCTTC. This sequence encodes CAWSLSEQFF.

The genes are TRBV5-8 and TRBJ1-1, with 9 nucleotides matching TRBD1. V gave up 3 bases and J gave up 11 bases; unmatched junction bases: 8. The CDR3 runs 13 residues. From germline, CDR1 is SGHTS and CDR2 YDEGEE. The CDR3 nucleotides read TGTGCCAGCAGCTGGGGACAGGGAGATAGGGCTTTCTTT. Encoded protein: CASSWGQGDRAFF.

V usage is TRBV7-7 and J usage is TRBJ2-7; D is unresolved. In germline, CDR1 is SSHAT, CDR2 FNYEAQ (reference sequence). Trimming left V 5 bases short and J 5 bases short, with 16 bases between. CDR3 length: 14 residues. CDR3 DNA: TGTGCCAGCAGCCCCGGGCGTGGGTTTGACGAGCAGTACTTC. This gives the protein CASSPGRGFDEQYF. Variable domain in full (rest from reference TRBV7-7 and TRBJ2-7): GAGVSQSPRYKVTKRGQDVTLRCDPISSHATLYWYQQALGQGPEFLTYFNYEAQPDKSGLPSDRFSAERPEGSISTLTIQRTEQRDSAMYRCASSPGRGFDEQYFGPGTRLTVT.

The chain links TRBV19 to TRBJ2-2, with 11 bases aligning to TRBD1. The V gene end was trimmed by 7 bases and the J gene end by 7 bases; junction bases not matched to a gene: 8. The germline CDR1 and CDR2 sequences are LNHDA and SQIVND (reference sequence). The CDR3 is 15 residues long. The CDR3 sequence is CASTPFGTGGGELFF. As DNA, the CDR3 is TGTGCCAGTACCCCTTTTGGGACAGGGGGCGGGGAGCTGTTTTTT.

The gene calls are TRBV12-5 and TRBJ2-1; 7 bases align to TRBD2. CDR1 is LGHNT, CDR2 FRNRAP, per germline. Losses at the gene ends were 8 bases for V and 2 bases for J; bases not matched to a gene: 6. The CDR3 has 14 residues. Here the CDR3 reads CASSPGTTYNEQFF. CDR3 sequence (DNA): TGTGCTAGTTCTCCAGGGACTACCTACAATGAGCAGTTCTTC. The full variable domain, completed using reference TRBV12-5 and TRBJ2-1, is DARVTQTPRHKVTEMGQEVTMRCQPILGHNTVFWYRQTMMQGLELLAYFRNRAPLDDSGMPKDRFSAEMPDATLATLKIQPSEPRDSAVYFCASSPGTTYNEQFFGPGTRLTVL.

The genes are TRBV7-2 and TRBJ2-7; 8 bases align to TRBD1. The CDR3 runs to 15 residues. CDR1 is SGHTA, CDR2 FQGNSA, per germline. V lost 1 base and J lost 2; bases outside the gene matches: 4. The CDR3 is CASSLDRTGTYEQYF. The CDR3 DNA is TGTGCCAGCAGCTTAGACAGGACAGGGACCTACGAGCAGTACTTC. The whole variable domain, remainder taken from reference TRBV7-2 and TRBJ2-7, is GAGVSQSPSNKVTEKGKDVELRCDPISGHTALYWYRQSLGQGLEFLIYFQGNSAPDKSGLPSDRFSAERTGGSVSTLTIQRTQQEDSAVYLCASSLDRTGTYEQYFGPGTRLTVT.

The chain combines TRBV7-3 with TRBJ2-1; TRBD2 aligns across 9 bases. Trimming took 8 bases from V and 8 from J; bases not matched to a gene: 13. This CDR3 comprises 15 residues. Germline lookup yields CDR1 SGHTA and CDR2 FQGTGA. CDR3 coding DNA: TGTGCCAGCCAATCCACCAGCGGGGGGCCCCATGAGCAGTTCTTC. This gives the protein CASQSTSGGPHEQFF.

This clone appeared once. This sequence joins TRBV6-5 and TRBJ2-3; D unresolved. V was clipped by 5 bases and J by 2 bases, with 8 bases between them. CDR3 length equals 13 residues. Germline values: CDR1 MNHEY, CDR2 SVGAGI. CDR3: CASSIGPTDTQYF. The CDR3 DNA reads TGTGCCAGCAGTATCGGACCCACAGATACGCAGTATTTT.